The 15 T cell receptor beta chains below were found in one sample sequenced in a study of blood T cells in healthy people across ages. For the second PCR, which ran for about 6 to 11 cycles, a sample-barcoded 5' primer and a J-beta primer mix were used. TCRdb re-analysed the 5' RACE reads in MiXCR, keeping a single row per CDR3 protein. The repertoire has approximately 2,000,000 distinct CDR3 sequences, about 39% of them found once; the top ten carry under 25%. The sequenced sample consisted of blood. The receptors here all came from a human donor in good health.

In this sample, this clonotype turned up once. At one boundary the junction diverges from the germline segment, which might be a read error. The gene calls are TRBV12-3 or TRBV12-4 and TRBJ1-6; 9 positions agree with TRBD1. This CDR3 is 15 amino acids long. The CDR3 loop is CASSPRTGENLPLHF. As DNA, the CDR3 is TGTGCCAGCAGTCCGCGGACAGGGGAGAATTTACCCCTCCACTTT.

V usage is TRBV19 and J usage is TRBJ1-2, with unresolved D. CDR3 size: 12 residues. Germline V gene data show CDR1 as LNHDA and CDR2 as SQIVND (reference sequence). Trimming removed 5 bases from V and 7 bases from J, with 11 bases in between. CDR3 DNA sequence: TGTGCCAGTAGTGACTCTCCGTTTGGCTACACCTTC. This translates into CASSDSPFGYTF.

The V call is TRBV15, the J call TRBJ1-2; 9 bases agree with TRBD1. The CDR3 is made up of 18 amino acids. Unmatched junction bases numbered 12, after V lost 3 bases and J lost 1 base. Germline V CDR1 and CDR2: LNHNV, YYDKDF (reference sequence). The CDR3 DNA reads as TGTGCCACCAGCAGGGATTCGACAGGGGGATATTTTAACTATGGCTACACCTTC. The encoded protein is CATSRDSTGGYFNYGYTF.

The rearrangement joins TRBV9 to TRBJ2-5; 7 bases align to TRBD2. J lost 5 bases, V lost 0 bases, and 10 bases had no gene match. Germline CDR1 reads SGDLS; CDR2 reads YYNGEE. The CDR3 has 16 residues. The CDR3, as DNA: TGTGCCAGCAGCGTAGCTGGGGGGGGAGTCGGGGAGACCCAGTACTTC. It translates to CASSVAGGGVGETQYF.

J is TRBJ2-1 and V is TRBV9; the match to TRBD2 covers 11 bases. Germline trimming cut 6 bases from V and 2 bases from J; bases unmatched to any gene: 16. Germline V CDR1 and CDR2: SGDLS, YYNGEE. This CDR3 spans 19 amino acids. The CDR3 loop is CASTTSGTSGTQTYNEQFF. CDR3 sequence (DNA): TGTGCCAGCACCACCTCCGGGACTAGCGGAACACAAACCTACAATGAGCAGTTCTTC.

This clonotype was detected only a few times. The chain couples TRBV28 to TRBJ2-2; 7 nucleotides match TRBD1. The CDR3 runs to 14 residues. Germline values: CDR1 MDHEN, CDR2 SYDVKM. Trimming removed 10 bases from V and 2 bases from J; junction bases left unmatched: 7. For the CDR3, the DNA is TGTGCCATCCAGGGGGTCTTTAACACCGGGGAGCTGTTTTTT. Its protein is CAIQGVFNTGELFF.

CDR3 DNA: TGTGCCAGCAGGCAAGAGAGGGCCAAAAACATTCAGTACTTC. Protein sequence: CASRQERAKNIQYF. This chain uses TRBV7-9 with TRBJ2-4; D gene uncertain. Trimming pared 6 bases from V and 1 base from J, leaving 10 bases between. In germline, CDR1 is SEHNR, CDR2 FQNEAQ (reference sequence). This CDR3 is 14 amino acids long.

The DNA for the CDR3 is TGTGCCAGCAGCTTCTTTAGCCGGGACCTCTATGGCTACACCTTC. Its protein is CASSFFSRDLYGYTF. The V gene is TRBV5-5, the J gene TRBJ1-2; TRBD1 might be the D (5 bases). V was cut by 2 bases and J by 4 bases, with 15 bases left in between. CDR3 size: 15 residues. The V gene's germline CDR1 is SGHKS and CDR2 YYEKEE (reference sequence). Supplemented by reference TRBV5-5 and TRBJ1-2, the full variable domain reads DAGVTQSPTHLIKTRGQQVTLRCSPISGHKSVSWYQQVLGQGPQFIFQYYEKEERGRGNFPDRFSARQFPNYSSELNVNALLLGDSALYLCASSFFSRDLYGYTFGSGTRLTVV.

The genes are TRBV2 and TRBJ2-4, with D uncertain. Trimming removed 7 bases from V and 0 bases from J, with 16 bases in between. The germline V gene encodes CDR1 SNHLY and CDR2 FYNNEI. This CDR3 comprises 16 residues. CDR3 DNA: TGTGCCAGCACCAGACATGAACAGCTAGCCAAAAACATTCAGTACTTC. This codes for CASTRHEQLAKNIQYF.

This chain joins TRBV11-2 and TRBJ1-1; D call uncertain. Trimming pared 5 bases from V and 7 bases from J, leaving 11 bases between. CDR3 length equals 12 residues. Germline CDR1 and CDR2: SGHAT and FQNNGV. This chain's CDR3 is CASSPVAVEAFF. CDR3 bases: TGTGCCAGCAGCCCAGTAGCGGTTGAAGCTTTCTTT.

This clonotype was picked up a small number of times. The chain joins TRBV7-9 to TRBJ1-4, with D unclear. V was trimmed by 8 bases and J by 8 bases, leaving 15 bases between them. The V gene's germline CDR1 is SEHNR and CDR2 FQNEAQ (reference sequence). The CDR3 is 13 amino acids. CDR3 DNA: TGTGCCAGCCATCCCGGGGTGGGAGAAAAACTGTTTTTT. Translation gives CASHPGVGEKLFF.

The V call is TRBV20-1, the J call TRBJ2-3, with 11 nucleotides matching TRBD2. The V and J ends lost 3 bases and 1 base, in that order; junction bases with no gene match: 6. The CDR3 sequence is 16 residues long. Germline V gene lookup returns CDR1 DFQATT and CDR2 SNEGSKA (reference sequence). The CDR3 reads CSASFLLAGGTDTQYF. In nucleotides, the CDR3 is TGCAGTGCTAGTTTTCTACTAGCGGGGGGCACAGATACGCAGTATTTT.

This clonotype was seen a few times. The CDR3 nucleotides are TGTGCCAGCAGCTTCAATCCAGCGGGGGAGTACAATGAGCAGTTCTTC. Translating gives CASSFNPAGEYNEQFF. This sequence joins TRBV11-1 and TRBJ2-1; 8 nucleotides align to TRBD2. The ends lost 3 bases at V and 4 bases at J; junction bases unmatched: 8. CDR3 length: 16 residues. Germline V gene sequence: CDR1 SGHAT, CDR2 FQDESV (reference sequence).

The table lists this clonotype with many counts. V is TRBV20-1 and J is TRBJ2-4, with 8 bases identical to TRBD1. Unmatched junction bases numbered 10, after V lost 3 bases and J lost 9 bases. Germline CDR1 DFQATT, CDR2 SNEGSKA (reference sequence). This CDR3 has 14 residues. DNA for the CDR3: TGCAGTGCTAGGTCGGACAGGGCAATCTCCATTCAGTACTTC. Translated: CSARSDRAISIQYF.

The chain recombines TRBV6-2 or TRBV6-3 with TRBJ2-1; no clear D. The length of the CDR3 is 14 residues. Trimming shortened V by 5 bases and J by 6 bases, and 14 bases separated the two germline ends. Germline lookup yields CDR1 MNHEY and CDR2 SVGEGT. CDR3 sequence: CASSLRAFLNEQFF. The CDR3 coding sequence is TGTGCCAGCAGTCTCAGAGCGTTCCTCAATGAGCAGTTCTTC.